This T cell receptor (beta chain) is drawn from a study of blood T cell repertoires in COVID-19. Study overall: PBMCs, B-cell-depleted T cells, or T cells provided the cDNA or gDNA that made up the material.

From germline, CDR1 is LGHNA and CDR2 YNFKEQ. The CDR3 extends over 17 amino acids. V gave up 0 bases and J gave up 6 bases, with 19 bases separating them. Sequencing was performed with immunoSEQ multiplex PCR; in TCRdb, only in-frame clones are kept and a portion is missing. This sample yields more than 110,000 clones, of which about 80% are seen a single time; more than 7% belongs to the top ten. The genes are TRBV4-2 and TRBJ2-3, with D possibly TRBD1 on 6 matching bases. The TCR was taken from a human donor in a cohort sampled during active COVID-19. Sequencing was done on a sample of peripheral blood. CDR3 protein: CASSQDEGRGLGDTQYF. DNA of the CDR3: TGTGCCAGCAGCCAAGATGAGGGCAGGGGCTTAGGGGATACGCAGTATTTT.